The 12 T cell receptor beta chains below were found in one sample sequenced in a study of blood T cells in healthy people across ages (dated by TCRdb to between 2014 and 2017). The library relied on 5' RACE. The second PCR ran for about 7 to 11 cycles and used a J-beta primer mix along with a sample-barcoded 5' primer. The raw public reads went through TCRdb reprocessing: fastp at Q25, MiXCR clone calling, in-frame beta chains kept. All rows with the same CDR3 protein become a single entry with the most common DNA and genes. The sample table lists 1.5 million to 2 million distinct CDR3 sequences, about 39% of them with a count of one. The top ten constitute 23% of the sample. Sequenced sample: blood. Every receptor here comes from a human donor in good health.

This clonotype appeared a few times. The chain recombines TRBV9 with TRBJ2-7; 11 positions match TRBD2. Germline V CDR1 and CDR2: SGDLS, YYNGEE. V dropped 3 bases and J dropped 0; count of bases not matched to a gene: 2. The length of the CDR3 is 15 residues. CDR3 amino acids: CASSEGLADSYEQYF. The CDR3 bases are TGTGCCAGCAGCGAGGGACTAGCGGACTCCTACGAGCAGTACTTC.

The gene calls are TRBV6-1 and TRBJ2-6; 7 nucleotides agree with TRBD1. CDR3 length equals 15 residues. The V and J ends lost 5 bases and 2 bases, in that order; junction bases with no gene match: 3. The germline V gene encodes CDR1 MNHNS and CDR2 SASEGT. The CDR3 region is CASSPRGPGANVLTF. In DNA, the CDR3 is TGTGCCAGCAGTCCTAGGGGGCCTGGGGCCAACGTCCTGACTTTC.

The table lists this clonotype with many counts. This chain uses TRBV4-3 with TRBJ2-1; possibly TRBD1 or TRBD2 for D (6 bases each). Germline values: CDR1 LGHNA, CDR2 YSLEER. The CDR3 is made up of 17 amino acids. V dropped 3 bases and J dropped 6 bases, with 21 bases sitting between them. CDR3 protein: CASSHLSSGAGSNEQFF. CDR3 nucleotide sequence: TGCGCCAGCAGCCACCTATCGTCGGGGGCGGGGAGCAATGAGCAGTTCTTC.

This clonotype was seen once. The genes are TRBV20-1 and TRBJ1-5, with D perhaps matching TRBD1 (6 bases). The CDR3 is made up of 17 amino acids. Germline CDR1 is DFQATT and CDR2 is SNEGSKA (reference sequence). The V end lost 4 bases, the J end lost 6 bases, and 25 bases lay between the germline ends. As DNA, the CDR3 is TGCAGTGCTACGGGACACCAAGCCCGAGGGGCCGGTCAGCCCCAGCATTTT. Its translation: CSATGHQARGAGQPQHF.

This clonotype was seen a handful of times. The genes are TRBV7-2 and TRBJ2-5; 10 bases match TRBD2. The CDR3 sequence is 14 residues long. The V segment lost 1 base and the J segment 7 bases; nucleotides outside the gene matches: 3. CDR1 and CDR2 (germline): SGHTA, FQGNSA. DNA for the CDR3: TGTGCCAGCAGCTTAGAACCTAGCGGGGGGACCCAGTACTTC. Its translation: CASSLEPSGGTQYF.

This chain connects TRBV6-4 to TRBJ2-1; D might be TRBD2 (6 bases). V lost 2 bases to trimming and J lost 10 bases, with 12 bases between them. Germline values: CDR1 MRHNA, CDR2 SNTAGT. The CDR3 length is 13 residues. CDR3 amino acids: CASSDLRGSEQFF. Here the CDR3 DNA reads TGTGCCAGCAGTGACCTTCGGGGGTCCGAGCAGTTCTTC.

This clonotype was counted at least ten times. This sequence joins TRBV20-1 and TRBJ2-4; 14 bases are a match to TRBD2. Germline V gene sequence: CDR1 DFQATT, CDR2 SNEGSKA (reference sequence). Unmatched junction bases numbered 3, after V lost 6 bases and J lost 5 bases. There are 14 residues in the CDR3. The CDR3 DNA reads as TGCAGTGCAATGACTAGCGGGGGGGAAAACATTCAGTACTTC. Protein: CSAMTSGGENIQYF.

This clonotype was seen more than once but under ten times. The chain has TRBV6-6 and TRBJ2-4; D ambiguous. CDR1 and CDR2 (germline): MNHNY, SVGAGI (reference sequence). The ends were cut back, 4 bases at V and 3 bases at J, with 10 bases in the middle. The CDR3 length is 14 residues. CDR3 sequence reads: CASSSYLGKNIQYF. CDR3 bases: TGTGCCAGCAGTTCATACTTGGGCAAAAACATTCAGTACTTC.

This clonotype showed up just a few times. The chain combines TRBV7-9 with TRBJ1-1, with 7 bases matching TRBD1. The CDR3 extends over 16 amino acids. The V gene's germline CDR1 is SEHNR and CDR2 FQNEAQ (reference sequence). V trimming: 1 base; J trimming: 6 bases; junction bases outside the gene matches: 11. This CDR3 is CASSLVVTGARAEAFF. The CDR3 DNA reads TGTGCCAGCAGCTTAGTGGTCACAGGGGCGAGGGCTGAAGCTTTCTTT.

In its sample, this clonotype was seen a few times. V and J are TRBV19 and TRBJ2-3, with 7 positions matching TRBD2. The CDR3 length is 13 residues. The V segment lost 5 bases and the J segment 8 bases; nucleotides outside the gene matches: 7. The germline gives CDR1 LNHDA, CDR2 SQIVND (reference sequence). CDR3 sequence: CASSWAGEGTQYF. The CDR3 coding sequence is TGTGCCAGTAGTTGGGCGGGGGAGGGTACGCAGTATTTT.

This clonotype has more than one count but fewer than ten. The DNA of the CDR3 is TGTGCCAGCAGCTTAAGGGACAGGGCCTCGCATTCACCCCTCCACTTT. As protein: CASSLRDRASHSPLHF. V and J are TRBV11-2 and TRBJ1-6; 9 bases are a match to TRBD1. The ends lost 2 bases at V and 8 bases at J; junction bases unmatched: 7. Per the germline V gene, CDR1 is SGHAT and CDR2 is FQNNGV. This CDR3 has 16 amino acids.

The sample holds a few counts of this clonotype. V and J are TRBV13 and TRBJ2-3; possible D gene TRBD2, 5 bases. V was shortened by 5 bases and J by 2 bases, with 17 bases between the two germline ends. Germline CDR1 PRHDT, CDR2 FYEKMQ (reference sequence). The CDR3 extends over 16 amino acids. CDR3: CASSTKHGVSTDTQYF. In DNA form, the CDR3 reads TGTGCCAGCAGCACTAAACACGGGGTTTCCACAGATACGCAGTATTTT. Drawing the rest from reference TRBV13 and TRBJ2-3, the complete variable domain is AAGVIQSPRHLIKEKRETATLKCYPIPRHDTVYWYQQGPGQDPQFLISFYEKMQSDKGSIPDRFSAQQFSDYHSELNMSSLELGDSALYFCASSTKHGVSTDTQYFGPGTRLTVL.